This T cell receptor beta chain was sequenced during a study of cytotoxic CD8 clonotypes in ibrutinib-treated CLL. Overall study context: Response samples were taken after a median around 11 months of treatment, range 6 to 36.

Depth targeted 1 in 200,000 to 1 in 1 million T cells, averaging 10x coverage per clonotype. Only in-frame clones appear in the TCRdb table, and some are missing; sequencing was by immunoSEQ multiplex PCR. The sample shows about 310,000 clones, about 80% of them seen only once. CDR1 and CDR2 from the germline V gene are SGHRS and YFSETQ. CDR3 size: 15 residues. Study-wide points: Public clonotypes showed up rarely, and on treatment they shrank or held steady. Rising at ibrutinib response, clonality subsequently fell back toward baseline at progression.

A word on this clone: Its target is not known. One end of the junction varies from germline; a read error may be responsible.

This chain connects TRBV5-1 to TRBJ2-3; D is perhaps TRBD1 (5 bases). The sequence came from a human donor with chronic lymphocytic leukemia. The sequenced sample was PBMCs, obtained before ibrutinib treatment. The CDR3 loop is CASNLQGLGTDTQYF. The CDR3 DNA reads TGCGCCAGCAACTTGCAGGGTTTGGGCACAGATACGCAGTATTTT.